This entry describes one TCR beta chain. Its antigen is as yet unknown. These data belong to a study of OX40 agonist ivuxolimab in advanced cancers. The overall study: Ivuxolimab was administered intravenously to patients at 0.01 to 10 mg/kg every 2 weeks.

Study-wide points: Expanded clones belonging to CD8+ T cells outnumbered, on average, those of CD4+.

Assay used: immunoSEQ multiplex PCR; TCRdb lists only in-frame clones, some missing. This sample yields approximately 76,000 clones, of which roughly 88% are seen a single time; roughly 6% belongs to the top ten. This sequence was found in an adult with an advanced solid tumor such as melanoma, head and neck, liver or kidney cancer. Sequences were derived from CD4+ or CD8+ T cells sorted from blood, sampled in a trial of the OX40 agonist ivuxolimab.

DNA for the CDR3: TGCACCAGCAGCCAACTTGAGGGACAGGGGGCCACTCCTCTAAACGAGCAGTACTTC. It translates to CTSSQLEGQGATPLNEQYF. The rearrangement uses TRBV1 and TRBJ2-7; the D call of TRBD1 is as the table states it, not checked on the DNA. TRBV1 is a pseudogene locus. The CDR3 totals 19 residues.